The subject of this entry is one TCR beta chain. This specimen belongs to a study of technical replicates of blood from a few donors. The CDR3 consists of 15 residues. CDR1 is SGDLS, CDR2 YYNGEE, per germline. Between the trimmed V and J ends, which lost 4 bases and 7 bases, there was a span of 18 bases. TCRdb keeps only in-frame clones here, not all; method: immunoSEQ multiplex PCR. The table lists around 97,000 clones, roughly 96% of them singletons. This chain joins TRBV9 and TRBJ2-1; D is possibly TRBD1 (6 bases). Sequenced material: T cells isolated from PBMCs. This TCR came from a human donor in good health. In nucleotides, the CDR3 is TGTGCCAGCAGCTCACAACCGACAGGCGCAAATGAGCAGTTCTTC. Protein sequence: CASSSQPTGANEQFF.